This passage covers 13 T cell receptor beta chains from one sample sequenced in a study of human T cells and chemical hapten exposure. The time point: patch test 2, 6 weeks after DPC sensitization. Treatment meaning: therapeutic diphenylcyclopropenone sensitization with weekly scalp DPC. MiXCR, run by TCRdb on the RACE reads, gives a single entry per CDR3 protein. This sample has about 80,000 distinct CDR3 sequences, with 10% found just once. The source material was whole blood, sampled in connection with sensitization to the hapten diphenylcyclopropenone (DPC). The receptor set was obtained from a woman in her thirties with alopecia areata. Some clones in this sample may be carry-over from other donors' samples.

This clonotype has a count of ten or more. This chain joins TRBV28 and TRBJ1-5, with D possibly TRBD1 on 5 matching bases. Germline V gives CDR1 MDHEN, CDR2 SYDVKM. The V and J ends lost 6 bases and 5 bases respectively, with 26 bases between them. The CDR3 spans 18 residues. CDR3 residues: CASSFTNVTHWTYQPQHF. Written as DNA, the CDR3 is TGTGCCAGCAGCTTCACTAACGTAACTCATTGGACATATCAGCCCCAGCATTTT.

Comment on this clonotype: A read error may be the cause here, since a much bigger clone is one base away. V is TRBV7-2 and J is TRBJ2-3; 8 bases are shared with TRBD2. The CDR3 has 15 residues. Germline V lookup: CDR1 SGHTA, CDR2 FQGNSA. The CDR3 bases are TGTGCCAGCGGCTTCCCAGGACTAGCTACAGATACGCAGTATTTT. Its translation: CASGFPGLATDTQYF.

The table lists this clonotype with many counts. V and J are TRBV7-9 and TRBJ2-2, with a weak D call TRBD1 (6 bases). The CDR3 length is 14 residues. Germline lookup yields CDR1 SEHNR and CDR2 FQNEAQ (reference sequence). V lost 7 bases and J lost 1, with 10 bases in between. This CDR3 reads CASNLDRNTGELFF. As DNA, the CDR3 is TGTGCCAGCAACCTGGACAGGAACACCGGGGAGCTGTTTTTT.

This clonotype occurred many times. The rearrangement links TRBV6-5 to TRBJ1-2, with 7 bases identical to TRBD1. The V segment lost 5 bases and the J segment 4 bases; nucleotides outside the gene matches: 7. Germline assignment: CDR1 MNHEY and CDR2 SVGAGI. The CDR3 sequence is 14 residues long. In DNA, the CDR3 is TGTGCCAGCAGTACAGGACAGGCACTCTATGGCTACACCTTC. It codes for CASSTGQALYGYTF.

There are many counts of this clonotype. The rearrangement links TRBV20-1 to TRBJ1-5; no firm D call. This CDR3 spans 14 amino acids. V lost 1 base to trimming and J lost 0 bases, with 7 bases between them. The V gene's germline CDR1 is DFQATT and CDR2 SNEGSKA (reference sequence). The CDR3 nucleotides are TGCAGTGCTAGAGCCCAGTATAGCAATCAGCCCCAGCATTTT. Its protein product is CSARAQYSNQPQHF.

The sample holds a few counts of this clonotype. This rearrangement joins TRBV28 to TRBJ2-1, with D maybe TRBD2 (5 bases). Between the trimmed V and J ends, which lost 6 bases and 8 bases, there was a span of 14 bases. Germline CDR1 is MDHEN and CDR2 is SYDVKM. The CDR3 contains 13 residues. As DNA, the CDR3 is TGTGCCAGCAGCAGCCCCCCCGGGGATGAGCAGTTCTTC. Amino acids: CASSSPPGDEQFF.

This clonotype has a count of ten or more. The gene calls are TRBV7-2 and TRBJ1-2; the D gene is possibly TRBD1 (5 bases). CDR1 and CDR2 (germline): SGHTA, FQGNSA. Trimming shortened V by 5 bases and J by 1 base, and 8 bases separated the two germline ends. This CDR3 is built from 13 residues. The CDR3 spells CASSVGLNYGYTF. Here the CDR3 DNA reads TGTGCCAGCAGCGTGGGACTTAACTATGGCTACACCTTC.

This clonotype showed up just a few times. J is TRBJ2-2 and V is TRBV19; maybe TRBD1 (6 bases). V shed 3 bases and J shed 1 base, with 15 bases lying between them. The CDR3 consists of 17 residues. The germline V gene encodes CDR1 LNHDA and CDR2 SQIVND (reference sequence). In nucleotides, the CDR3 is TGTGCCAGTAGTATCTATACCGGGACAATGAACACCGGGGAGCTGTTTTTT. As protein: CASSIYTGTMNTGELFF.

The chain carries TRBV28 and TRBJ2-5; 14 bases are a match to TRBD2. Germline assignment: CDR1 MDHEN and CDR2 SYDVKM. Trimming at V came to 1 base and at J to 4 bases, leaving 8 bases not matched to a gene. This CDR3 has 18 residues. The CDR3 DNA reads TGTGCCAGCAGTTTATCACTGCCCGGGACTAGCGGGAGAGAGACCCAGTACTTC. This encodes CASSLSLPGTSGRETQYF.

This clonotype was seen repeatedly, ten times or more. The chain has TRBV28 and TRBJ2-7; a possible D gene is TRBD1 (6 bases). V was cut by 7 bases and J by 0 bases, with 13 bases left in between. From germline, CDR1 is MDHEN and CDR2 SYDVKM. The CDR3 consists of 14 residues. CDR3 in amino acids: CASKWTVSSYEQYF. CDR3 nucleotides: TGTGCCAGCAAGTGGACAGTGAGCTCCTACGAGCAGTACTTC.

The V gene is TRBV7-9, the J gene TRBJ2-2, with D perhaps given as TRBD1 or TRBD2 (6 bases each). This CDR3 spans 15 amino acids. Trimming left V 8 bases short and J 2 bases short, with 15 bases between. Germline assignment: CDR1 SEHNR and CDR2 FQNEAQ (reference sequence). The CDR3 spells CASSTGGGNTGELFF. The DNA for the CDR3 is TGTGCCAGCTCCACCGGAGGGGGAAACACCGGGGAGCTGTTTTTT.

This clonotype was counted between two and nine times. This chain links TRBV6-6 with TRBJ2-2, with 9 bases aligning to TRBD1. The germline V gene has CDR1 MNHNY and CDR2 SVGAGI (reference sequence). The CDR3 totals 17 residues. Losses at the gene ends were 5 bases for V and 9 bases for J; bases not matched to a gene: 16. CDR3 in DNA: TGTGCCAGCAGTAACCCCCGGGGACAGGGCTCCGGTAGGGAGCTGTTTTTT. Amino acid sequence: CASSNPRGQGSGRELFF.

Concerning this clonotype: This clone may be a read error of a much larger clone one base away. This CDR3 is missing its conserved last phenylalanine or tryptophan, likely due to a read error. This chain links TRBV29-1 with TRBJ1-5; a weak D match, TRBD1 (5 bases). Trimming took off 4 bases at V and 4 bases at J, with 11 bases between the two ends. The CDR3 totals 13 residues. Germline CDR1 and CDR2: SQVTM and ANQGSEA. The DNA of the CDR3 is TGCAGCGTTGCCAGGGAAGGAAATCAGCCCCAGCATCTT. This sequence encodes CSVAREGNQPQHL.